Listed here is a single TCR beta chain. The data belong to a study of blood T cell repertoires in COVID-19. Across the study: Both acute and convalescent COVID-19 samples were obtained from the United States, Italy and Spain. The cDNA or gDNA used as material had been derived from T cells, B-cell-depleted T cells, or PBMCs.

This CDR3 spans 18 amino acids. The germline V gene has CDR1 SGHRS and CDR2 YFSETQ. Trimming took 3 bases from V and 5 from J; bases not matched to a gene: 9. Per the original methods: Amplifying reference gene primers gave estimates of nucleated cell counts. Assay used: immunoSEQ multiplex PCR; TCRdb lists only in-frame clones, some missing. D and trimming were read from the DNA, whereas the V and J calls and clone size are those reported in that table. The sample gives tens of thousands of clones, around four fifths of which show up once; nearly 3.5% is in the top ten. The chain joins TRBV5-1 to TRBJ2-2; 14 bases agree with TRBD2. The sequence derives from a man between 50 and 59 years old with acute or convalescent COVID-19. The sequencing input was peripheral blood. The CDR3 region is CASSSPGTSGSRTGELFF. For the CDR3, the DNA is TGCGCCAGCAGCTCTCCCGGGACTAGCGGGAGTCGGACCGGGGAGCTGTTTTTT. Together with reference TRBV5-1 and TRBJ2-2, the CDR3 gives the full variable domain: KAGVTQTPRYLIKTRGQQVTLSCSPISGHRSVSWYQQTPGQGLQFLFEYFSETQRNKGNFPGRFSGRQFSNSRSEMNVSTLELGDSALYLCASSSPGTSGSRTGELFFGEGSRLTVL.